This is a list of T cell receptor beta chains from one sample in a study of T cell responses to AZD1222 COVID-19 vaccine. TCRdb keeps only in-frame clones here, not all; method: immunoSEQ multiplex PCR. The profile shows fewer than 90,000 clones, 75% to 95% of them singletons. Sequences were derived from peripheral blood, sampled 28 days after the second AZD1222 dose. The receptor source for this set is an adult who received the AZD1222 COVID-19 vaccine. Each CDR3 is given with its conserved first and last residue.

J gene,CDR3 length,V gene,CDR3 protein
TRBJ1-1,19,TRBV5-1,CASSLGFQKHRGIGTEAFF
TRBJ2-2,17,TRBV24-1,CATSGGRQVENTGELFF
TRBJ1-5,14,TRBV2,CASSAGQGDQPQHF
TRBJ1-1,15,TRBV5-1,CASSPRAGENTEAFF
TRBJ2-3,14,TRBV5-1,CASSRTISTDTQYF
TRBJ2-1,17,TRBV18,CASSPGDFSSSYNEQFF
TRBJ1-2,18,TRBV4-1,CASSQAGQGSNRDYGYTF
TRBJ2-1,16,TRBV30,CAWSVRGTPRGNEQFF
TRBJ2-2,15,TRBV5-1,CASSPPGGGTGELFF
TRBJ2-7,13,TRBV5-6,CASSLRQDYEQYF
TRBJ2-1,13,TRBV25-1,CASSGPRLDEQFF
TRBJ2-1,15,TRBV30,CAWSRQVNSYNEQFF
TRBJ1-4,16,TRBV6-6,CASSYPQGATNEKLFF
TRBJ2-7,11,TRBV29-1,CSVDEGYEQYF
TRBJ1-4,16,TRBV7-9,CASSLVTRGPDEKLFF
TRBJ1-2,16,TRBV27,CASSLSMAGGHYGYTF
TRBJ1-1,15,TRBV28,CASSQTDSLNTEAFF
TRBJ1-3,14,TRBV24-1,CATSESGARNTIYF
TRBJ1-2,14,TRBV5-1,CASSLQAGSDGYTF
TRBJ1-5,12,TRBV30,CAWSDQGLSQHF
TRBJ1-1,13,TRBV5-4,CASSLGANTEAFF
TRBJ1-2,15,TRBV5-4,CASSSPGRGRYGYTF
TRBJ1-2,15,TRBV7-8,CASSFLAQGGYGYTF
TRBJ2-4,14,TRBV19,CASVSPRGKNIQYF
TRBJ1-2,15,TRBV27,CASSTTGGSFYGYTF
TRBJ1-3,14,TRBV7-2,CASSPEFSGNTIYF
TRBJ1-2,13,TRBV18,CASSPEGDYGYTF